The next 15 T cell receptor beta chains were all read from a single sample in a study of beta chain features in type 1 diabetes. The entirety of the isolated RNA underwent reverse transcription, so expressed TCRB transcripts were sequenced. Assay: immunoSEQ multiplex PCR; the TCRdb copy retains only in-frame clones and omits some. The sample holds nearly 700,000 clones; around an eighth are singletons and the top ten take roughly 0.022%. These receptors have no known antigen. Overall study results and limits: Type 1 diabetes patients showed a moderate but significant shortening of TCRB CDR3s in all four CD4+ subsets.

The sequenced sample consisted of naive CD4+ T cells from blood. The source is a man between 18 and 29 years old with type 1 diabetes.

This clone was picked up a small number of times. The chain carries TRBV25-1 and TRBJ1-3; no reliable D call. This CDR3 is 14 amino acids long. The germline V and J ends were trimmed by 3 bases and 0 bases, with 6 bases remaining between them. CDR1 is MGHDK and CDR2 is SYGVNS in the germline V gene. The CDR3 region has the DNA TGTGCCAGCAGTGACAGGCTCTCTGGAAACACCATATATTTT. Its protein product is CASSDRLSGNTIYF.

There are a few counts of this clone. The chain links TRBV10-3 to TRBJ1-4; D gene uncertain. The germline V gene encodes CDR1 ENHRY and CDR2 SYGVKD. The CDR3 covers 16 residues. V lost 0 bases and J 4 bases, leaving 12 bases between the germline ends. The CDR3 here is CAISESKTGVNEKLFF. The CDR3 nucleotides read TGTGCCATCAGTGAGTCGAAGACGGGCGTTAATGAAAAACTGTTTTTT.

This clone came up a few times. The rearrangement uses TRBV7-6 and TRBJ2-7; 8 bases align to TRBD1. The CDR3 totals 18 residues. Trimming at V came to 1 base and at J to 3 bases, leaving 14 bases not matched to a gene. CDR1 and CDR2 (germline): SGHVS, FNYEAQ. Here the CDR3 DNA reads TGTGCCAGCAGCTTAGGGCAGATGGGGCAGGGGGCAAACTACGAGCAGTACTTC. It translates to CASSLGQMGQGANYEQYF. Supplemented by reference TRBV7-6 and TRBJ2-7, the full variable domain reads GAGVSQSPRYKVTKRGQDVALRCDPISGHVSLYWYRQALGQGPEFLTYFNYEAQQDKSGLPNDRFSAERPEGSISTLTIQRTEQRDSAMYRCASSLGQMGQGANYEQYFGPGTRLTVT.

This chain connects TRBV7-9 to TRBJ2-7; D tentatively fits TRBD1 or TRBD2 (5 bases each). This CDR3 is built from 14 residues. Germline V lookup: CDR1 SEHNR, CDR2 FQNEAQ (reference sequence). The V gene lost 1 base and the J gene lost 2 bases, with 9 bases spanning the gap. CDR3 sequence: CASSLVGGPYEQYF. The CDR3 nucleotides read TGTGCCAGCAGCTTAGTTGGGGGACCCTACGAGCAGTACTTC.

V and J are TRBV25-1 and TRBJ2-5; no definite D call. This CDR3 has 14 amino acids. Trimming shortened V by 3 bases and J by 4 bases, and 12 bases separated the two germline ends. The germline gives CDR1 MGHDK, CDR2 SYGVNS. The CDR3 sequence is CASSDSGRPETQYF. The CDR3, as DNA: TGTGCCAGCAGTGATTCGGGCAGACCAGAGACCCAGTACTTC.

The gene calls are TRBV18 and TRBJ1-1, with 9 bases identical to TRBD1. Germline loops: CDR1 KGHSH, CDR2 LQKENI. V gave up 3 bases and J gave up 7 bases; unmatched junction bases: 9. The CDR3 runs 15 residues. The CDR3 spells CASSPWGQGRGEAFF. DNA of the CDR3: TGTGCCAGCTCACCGTGGGGACAGGGTAGAGGTGAAGCTTTCTTT.

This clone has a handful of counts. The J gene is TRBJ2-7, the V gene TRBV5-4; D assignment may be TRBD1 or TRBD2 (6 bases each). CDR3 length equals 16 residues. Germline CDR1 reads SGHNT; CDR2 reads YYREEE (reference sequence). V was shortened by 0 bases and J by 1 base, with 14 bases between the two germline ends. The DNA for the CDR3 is TGTGCCAGCAGCTTGGGGGGCAGGGGAGGATCCTACGAGCAGTACTTC. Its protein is CASSLGGRGGSYEQYF.

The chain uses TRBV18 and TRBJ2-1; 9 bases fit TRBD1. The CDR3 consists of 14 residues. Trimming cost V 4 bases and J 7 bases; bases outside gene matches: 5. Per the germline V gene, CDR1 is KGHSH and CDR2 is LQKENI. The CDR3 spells CASSRDRDRNEQFF. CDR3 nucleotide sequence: TGTGCCAGCTCACGGGACAGGGATCGGAATGAGCAGTTCTTC.

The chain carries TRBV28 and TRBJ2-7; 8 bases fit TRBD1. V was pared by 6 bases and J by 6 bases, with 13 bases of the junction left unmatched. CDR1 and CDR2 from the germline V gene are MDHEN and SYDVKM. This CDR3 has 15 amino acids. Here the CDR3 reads CASSSGGQGPLEQYF. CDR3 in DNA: TGTGCCAGCAGCAGCGGAGGACAGGGCCCCCTCGAGCAGTACTTC.

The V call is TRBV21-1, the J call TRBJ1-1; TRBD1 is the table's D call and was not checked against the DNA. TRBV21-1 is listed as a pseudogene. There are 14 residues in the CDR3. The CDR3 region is CASSPGQGISEAFF. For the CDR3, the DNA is TGTGCCAGCAGTCCGGGACAGGGAATTTCTGAAGCTTTCTTT.

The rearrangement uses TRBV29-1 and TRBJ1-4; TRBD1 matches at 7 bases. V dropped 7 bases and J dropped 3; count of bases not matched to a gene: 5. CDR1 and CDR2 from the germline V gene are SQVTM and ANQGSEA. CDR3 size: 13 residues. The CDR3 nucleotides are TGCAGCGCCTTGACAGGGCCTAATGAAAAACTGTTTTTT. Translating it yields CSALTGPNEKLFF.

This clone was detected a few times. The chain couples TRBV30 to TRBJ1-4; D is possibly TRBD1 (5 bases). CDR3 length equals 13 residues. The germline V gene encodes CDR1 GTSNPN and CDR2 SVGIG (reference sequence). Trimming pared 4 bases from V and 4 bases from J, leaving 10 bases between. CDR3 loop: CAWTGTYNEKLFF. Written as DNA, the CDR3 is TGTGCCTGGACCGGGACCTATAATGAAAAACTGTTTTTT.

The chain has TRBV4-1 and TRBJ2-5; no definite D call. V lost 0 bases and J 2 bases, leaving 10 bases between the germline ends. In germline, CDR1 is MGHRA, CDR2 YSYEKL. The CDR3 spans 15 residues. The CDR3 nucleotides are TGCGCCAGCAGCCAAGATCAGTCGCCGCAAGAGACCCAGTACTTC. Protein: CASSQDQSPQETQYF.

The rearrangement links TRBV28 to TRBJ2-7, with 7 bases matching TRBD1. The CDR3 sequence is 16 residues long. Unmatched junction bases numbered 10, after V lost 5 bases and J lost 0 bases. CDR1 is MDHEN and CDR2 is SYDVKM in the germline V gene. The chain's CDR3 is CASSPPPGQSSYEQYF. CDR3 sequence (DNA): TGTGCCAGCAGTCCACCGCCGGGACAGAGCTCCTACGAGCAGTACTTC.

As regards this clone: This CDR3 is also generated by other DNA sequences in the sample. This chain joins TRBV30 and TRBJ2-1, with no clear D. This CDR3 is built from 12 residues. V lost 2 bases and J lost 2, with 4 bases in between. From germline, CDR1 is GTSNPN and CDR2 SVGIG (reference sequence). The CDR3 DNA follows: TGTGCCTGGAGTCCCACCTACAATGAGCAGTTCTTC. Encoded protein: CAWSPTYNEQFF.